Presented here are 21 T cell receptor beta chains from one specimen sequenced in a study of T cell repertoires and Cas9 in healthy adults. Only in-frame clones appear in the TCRdb table, and some are missing; sequencing was by immunoSEQ multiplex PCR. The sample includes almost 15,000 clones, around 90% of them seen just once. Sequencing input: Tregs (CD4+, CD25+, CD127-, CD137-, CD154-) from PBMCs; culture status not recorded. Receptors were obtained from a human donor in good health.

This clone was observed once. V gene TRBV6-6 combines with J gene TRBJ1-2, with D possibly matching TRBD1 (5 bases). CDR3 length: 12 residues. Germline CDR1 reads MNHNY; CDR2 reads SVGAGI (reference sequence). V was pared by 7 bases and J by 3 bases, with 9 bases between. CDR3 residues: CASTRGDYGYTF. The CDR3 nucleotides read TGTGCCAGCACCCGGGGGGACTATGGCTACACCTTC.

This chain connects TRBV5-1 to TRBJ2-5; D call uncertain. The germline V and J ends were trimmed by 1 base and 5 bases, with 3 bases remaining between them. The CDR3 spans 11 residues. CDR1 SGHRS and CDR2 YFSETQ come from the germline V gene. The CDR3 is CASSLLETQYF. The CDR3 coding sequence is TGCGCCAGCAGCTTGTTGGAGACCCAGTACTTC.

The rearrangement links TRBV6-5 to TRBJ1-5; D gene uncertain. This CDR3 has 13 residues. Germline CDR1 and CDR2: MNHEY and SVGAGI. The CDR3 loop is CASGGNSNQPQHF. The CDR3 DNA reads TGTGCGAGCGGAGGGAATAGCAATCAGCCCCAGCATTTT.

This sequence joins TRBV11-2 and TRBJ2-1, with no clear D. The CDR3 sequence is 11 residues long. Trimming removed 3 bases from V and 6 bases from J, with 3 bases in between. Germline V lookup: CDR1 SGHAT, CDR2 FQNNGV. The CDR3 is CASSFFNEQFF. In DNA, the CDR3 is TGTGCCAGCAGCTTCTTCAATGAGCAGTTCTTC.

The chain is built from TRBV6-6 and TRBJ2-7; no definite D call. The CDR3 has 13 amino acids. Trimming removed 0 bases from V and 5 bases from J, with 8 bases in between. Germline V gene sequence: CDR1 MNHNY, CDR2 SVGAGI (reference sequence). The CDR3 region has the DNA TGTGCCAGCAGTTACTCGAGCAGCCACGAGCAGTACTTC. Translation: CASSYSSSHEQYF.

This sequence joins TRBV19 and TRBJ2-1; the D is unclear. CDR3 length equals 16 residues. Germline CDR1 reads LNHDA; CDR2 reads SQIVND (reference sequence). With 4 bases removed from V and 0 bases from J, the gap between germline ends came to 13 bases. For the CDR3, the DNA is TGTGCCAGTAGTAGGTTGTTTCGACTCTCCTACAATGAGCAGTTCTTC. It specifies CASSRLFRLSYNEQFF.

V and J are TRBV6-5 and TRBJ1-5, with D uncertain. V lost 5 bases and J 0 bases, leaving 11 bases between the germline ends. Germline V gene lookup returns CDR1 MNHEY and CDR2 SVGAGI. There are 15 residues in the CDR3. The CDR3 DNA follows: TGTGCCAGCAGTGCGGACGGTAATAGCAATCAGCCCCAGCATTTT. Protein: CASSADGNSNQPQHF.

The rearrangement joins TRBV7-2 to TRBJ2-5, with 8 bases identical to TRBD2. Germline V lookup: CDR1 SGHTA, CDR2 FQGNSA. Trimming removed 2 bases from V and 4 bases from J; junction bases left unmatched: 6. This CDR3 has 15 amino acids. CDR3 sequence reads: CASSLMTGGGETQYF. DNA of the CDR3: TGTGCCAGCAGCTTAATGACGGGAGGGGGAGAGACCCAGTACTTC.

The rearrangement links TRBV6-5 to TRBJ2-7; 8 nucleotides match TRBD2. Germline V gene lookup returns CDR1 MNHEY and CDR2 SVGAGI. J gave up 6 bases and V 6 bases, and 13 bases lay outside the gene matches. The CDR3 sequence is 15 residues long. The CDR3: CASSSPGLGESEQYF. The CDR3 bases are TGTGCCAGCAGCTCTCCGGGACTAGGAGAATCCGAGCAGTACTTC.

CDR3 in DNA: TGTGCCAGCAGCACCGGACAACTGAGGGCCGGGGAGCTGTTTTTT. It specifies CASSTGQLRAGELFF. The chain carries TRBV5-5 and TRBJ2-2, with D possibly called TRBD1 or TRBD2 (5 bases each). Trimming cost V 4 bases and J 6 bases, with 16 bases left between them. Germline loops: CDR1 SGHKS, CDR2 YYEKEE (reference sequence). There are 15 residues in the CDR3.

The chain's CDR3 is CASRGNYGYTF. The CDR3 DNA reads as TGTGCCAGCAGGGGAAACTATGGCTACACCTTC. The rearrangement links TRBV7-2 to TRBJ1-2, with D uncertain. The CDR3 is 11 residues long. Germline CDR1 and CDR2: SGHTA and FQGNSA. V lost 6 bases and J lost 2, with 4 bases in between.

The rearrangement uses TRBV5-6 and TRBJ2-5; perhaps TRBD2 as D (6 bases). The germline V gene encodes CDR1 SGHDT and CDR2 YYEEEE. The V end was cut by 5 bases, the J end by 9 bases, with 20 bases between. This CDR3 comprises 14 residues. The CDR3: CASSRGLPEAAQYF. For the CDR3, the DNA is TGTGCCAGCAGTCGGGGACTCCCGGAGGCGGCCCAGTACTTC.

The V and J genes are TRBV5-1 and TRBJ2-5; unclear D gene. The CDR3 contains 12 residues. Germline CDR1 and CDR2: SGHRS and YFSETQ. The ends were cut back, 0 bases at V and 4 bases at J, with 4 bases in the middle. Written as DNA, the CDR3 is TGCGCCAGCAGCTTGGGTGCAGAGACCCAGTACTTC. Amino acids: CASSLGAETQYF.

CDR3 sequence: CASSYQPSEKLFF. The CDR3 nucleotides are TGTGCCAGCAGCTACCAGCCGAGTGAAAAACTGTTTTTT. The V call is TRBV5-4, the J call TRBJ1-4; no clear D gene. The CDR3 loop spans 13 amino acids. Germline V gives CDR1 SGHNT, CDR2 YYREEE (reference sequence). The V end lost 3 bases, the J end lost 7 bases, and 10 bases lay between the germline ends.

The rearrangement uses TRBV4-1 and TRBJ1-2, with no clear D. CDR1 and CDR2 from the germline V gene are MGHRA and YSYEKL. Trimming left V 2 bases short and J 5 bases short, with 21 bases between. This CDR3 spans 17 amino acids. The CDR3 DNA reads TGCGCCAGCAGCCAAACCAACTCAGCCCGGCAGAGGTATGGCTACACCTTC. Its protein product is CASSQTNSARQRYGYTF.

This chain links TRBV29-1 with TRBJ2-1; 11 nucleotides line up with TRBD2. The CDR3 contains 14 residues. CDR1 is SQVTM and CDR2 is ANQGSEA in the germline V gene. With V trimmed by 7 bases and J by 6 bases, 8 bases remained unmatched. In nucleotides, the CDR3 is TGCAGCGCCCGAACTAGCGGGGGCGGCAATGAGCAGTTCTTC. It codes for CSARTSGGGNEQFF.

The chain uses TRBV7-9 and TRBJ1-2; 7 bases map to TRBD1. The germline V gene encodes CDR1 SEHNR and CDR2 FQNEAQ (reference sequence). Losses at the gene ends were 3 bases for V and 8 bases for J; bases not matched to a gene: 6. The CDR3 is 13 residues long. CDR3: CASSLTGFRGYTF. CDR3 nucleotides: TGTGCCAGCAGCTTGACAGGGTTCAGGGGCTACACCTTC.

This chain links TRBV6-4 with TRBJ2-5; 7 bases align to TRBD2. This CDR3 comprises 18 residues. Germline values: CDR1 MRHNA, CDR2 SNTAGT. With V trimmed by 4 bases and J by 6 bases, 20 bases remained unmatched. The CDR3 loop reads CASSVQFGTTKAHQTQYF. DNA of the CDR3: TGTGCCAGCAGTGTCCAATTCGGGACTACAAAGGCTCATCAGACCCAGTACTTC.

This rearrangement joins TRBV7-2 to TRBJ2-1; 12 bases align to TRBD2. The germline gives CDR1 SGHTA, CDR2 FQGNSA. The CDR3 runs 16 residues. The junction had 10 bases not matched to a gene; V was cut back by 5 bases and J by 8 bases. The CDR3 DNA reads as TGTGCCAGCAGCCCCCGGGGGCTAGCGGGGGGGCATGAGCAGTTCTTC. As protein: CASSPRGLAGGHEQFF.

V gene TRBV30 combines with J gene TRBJ2-1, with D maybe TRBD2 (6 bases). This CDR3 spans 12 amino acids. The V end was cut by 6 bases, the J end by 12 bases, with 18 bases between. Germline CDR1 GTSNPN, CDR2 SVGIG (reference sequence). This chain's CDR3 is CACTLFGGGQFF. The CDR3 DNA reads TGTGCCTGTACGCTTTTTGGGGGAGGGCAGTTCTTC.

This chain joins TRBV2 and TRBJ1-1; maybe TRBD1 (6 bases). The CDR3 runs to 14 residues. V was pared by 8 bases and J by 3 bases, with 16 bases between. CDR1 is SNHLY and CDR2 is FYNNEI in the germline V gene. Here the CDR3 reads CASLRAGADTEAFF. The CDR3 DNA is TGTGCCAGCCTCCGGGCAGGGGCCGACACTGAAGCTTTCTTT.